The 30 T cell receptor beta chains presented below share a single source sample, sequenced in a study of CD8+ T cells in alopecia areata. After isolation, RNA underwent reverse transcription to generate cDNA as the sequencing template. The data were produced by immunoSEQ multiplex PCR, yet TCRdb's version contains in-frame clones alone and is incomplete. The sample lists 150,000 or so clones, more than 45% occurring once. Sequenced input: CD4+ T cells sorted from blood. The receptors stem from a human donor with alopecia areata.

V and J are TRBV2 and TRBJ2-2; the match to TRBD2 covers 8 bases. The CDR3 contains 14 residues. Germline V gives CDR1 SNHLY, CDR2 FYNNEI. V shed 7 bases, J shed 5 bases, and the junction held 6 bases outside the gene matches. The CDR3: CASKPPSGTGELFF. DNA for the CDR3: TGTGCCAGCAAGCCCCCTAGCGGGACCGGGGAGCTGTTTTTT.

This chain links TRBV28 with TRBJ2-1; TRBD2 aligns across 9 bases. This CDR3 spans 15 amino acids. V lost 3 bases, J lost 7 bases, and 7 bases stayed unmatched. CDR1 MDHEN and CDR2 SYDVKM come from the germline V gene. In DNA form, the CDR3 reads TGTGCCAGCAGTTTTTTCGCGGGAGGGCGGAATGAGCAGTTCTTC. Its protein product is CASSFFAGGRNEQFF.

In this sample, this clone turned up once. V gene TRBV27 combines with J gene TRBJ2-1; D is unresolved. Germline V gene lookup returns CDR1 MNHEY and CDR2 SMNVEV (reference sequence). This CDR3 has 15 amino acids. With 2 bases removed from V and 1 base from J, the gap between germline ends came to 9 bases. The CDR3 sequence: CASSLRWSSYNEQFF. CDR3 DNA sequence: TGTGCCAGCAGTTTAAGGTGGTCGTCCTACAATGAGCAGTTCTTC.

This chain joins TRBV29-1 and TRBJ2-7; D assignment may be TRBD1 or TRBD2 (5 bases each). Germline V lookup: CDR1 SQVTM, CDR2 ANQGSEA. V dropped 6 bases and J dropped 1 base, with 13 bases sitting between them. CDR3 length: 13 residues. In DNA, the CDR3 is TGCAGCGTGAGGGACCACCGATCCTACGAGCAGTACTTC. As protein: CSVRDHRSYEQYF.

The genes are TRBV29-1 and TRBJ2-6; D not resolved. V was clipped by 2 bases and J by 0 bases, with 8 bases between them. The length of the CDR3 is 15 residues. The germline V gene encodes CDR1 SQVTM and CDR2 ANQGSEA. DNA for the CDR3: TGCAGCGTTGAAATCGGTAGCTCTGGGGCCAACGTCCTGACTTTC. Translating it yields CSVEIGSSGANVLTF.

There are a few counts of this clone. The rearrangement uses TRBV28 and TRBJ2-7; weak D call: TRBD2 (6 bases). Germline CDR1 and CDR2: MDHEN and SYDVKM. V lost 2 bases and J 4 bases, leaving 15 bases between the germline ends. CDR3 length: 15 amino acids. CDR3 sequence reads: CASSLGRDSFYEQYF. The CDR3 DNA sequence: TGTGCCAGCAGTTTAGGGCGGGATTCTTTTTACGAGCAGTACTTC.

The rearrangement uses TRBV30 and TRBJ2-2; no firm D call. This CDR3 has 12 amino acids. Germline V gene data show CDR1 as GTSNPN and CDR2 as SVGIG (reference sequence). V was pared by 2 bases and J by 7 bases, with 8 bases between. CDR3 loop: CAWSINGGELFF. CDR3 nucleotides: TGTGCCTGGAGTATCAACGGCGGGGAGCTGTTTTTT.

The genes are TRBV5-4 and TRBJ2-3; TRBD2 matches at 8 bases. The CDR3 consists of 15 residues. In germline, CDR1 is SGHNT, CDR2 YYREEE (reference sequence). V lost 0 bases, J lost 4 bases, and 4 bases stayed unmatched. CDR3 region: CASSLVGTSADTQYF. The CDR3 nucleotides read TGTGCCAGCAGCTTGGTTGGGACTAGTGCAGATACGCAGTATTTT.

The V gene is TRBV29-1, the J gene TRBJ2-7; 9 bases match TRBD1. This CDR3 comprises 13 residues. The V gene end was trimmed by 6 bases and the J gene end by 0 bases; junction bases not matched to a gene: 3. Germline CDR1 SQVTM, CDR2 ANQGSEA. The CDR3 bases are TGCAGCGTGGGACAGGGCTTCTCCTACGAGCAGTACTTC. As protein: CSVGQGFSYEQYF.

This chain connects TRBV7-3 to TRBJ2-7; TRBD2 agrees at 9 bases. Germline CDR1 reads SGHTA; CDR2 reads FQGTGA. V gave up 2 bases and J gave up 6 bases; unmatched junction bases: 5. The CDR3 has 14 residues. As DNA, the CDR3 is TGTGCCAGCAGCTTAGCGGGAGGGAACTCCGAGCAGTACTTC. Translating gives CASSLAGGNSEQYF.

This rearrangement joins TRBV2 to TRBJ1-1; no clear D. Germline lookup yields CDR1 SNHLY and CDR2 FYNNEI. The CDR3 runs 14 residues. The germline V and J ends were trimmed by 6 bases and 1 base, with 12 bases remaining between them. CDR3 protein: CASRSTEGNTEAFF. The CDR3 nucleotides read TGTGCCAGCAGGTCCACTGAGGGGAACACTGAAGCTTTCTTT.

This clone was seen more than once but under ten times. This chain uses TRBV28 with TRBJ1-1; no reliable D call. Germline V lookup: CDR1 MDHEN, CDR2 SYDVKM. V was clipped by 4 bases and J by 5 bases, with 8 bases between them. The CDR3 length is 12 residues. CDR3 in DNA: TGTGCCAGCAGTTGGAGAGGTACTGAAGCTTTCTTT. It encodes CASSWRGTEAFF.

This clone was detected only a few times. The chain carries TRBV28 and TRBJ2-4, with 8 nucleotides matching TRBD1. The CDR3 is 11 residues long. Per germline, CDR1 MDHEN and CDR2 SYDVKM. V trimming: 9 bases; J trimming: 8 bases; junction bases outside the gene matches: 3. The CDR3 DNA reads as TGTGCCAGAAGACAGGGGCACATTCAGTACTTC. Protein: CARRQGHIQYF.

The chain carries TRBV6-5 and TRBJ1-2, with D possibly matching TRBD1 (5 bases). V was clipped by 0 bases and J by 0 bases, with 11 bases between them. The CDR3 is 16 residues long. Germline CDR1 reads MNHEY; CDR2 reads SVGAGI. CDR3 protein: CASSYSGGAANYGYTF. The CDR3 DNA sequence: TGTGCCAGCAGTTACTCGGGCGGGGCAGCTAACTATGGCTACACCTTC.

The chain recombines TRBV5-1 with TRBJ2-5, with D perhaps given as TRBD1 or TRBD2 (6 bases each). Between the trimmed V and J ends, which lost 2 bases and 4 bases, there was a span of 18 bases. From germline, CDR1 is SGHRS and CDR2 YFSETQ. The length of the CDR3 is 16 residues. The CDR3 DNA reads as TGCGCCAGCAGCTTTGGGGGGCGCGGAGGTAGAGAGACCCAGTACTTC. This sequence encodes CASSFGGRGGRETQYF.

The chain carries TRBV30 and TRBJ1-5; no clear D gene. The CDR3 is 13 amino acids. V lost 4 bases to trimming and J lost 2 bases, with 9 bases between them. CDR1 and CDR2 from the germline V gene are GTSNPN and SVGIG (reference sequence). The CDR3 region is CAWTNRGNQPQHF. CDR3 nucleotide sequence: TGTGCCTGGACTAATCGGGGCAATCAGCCCCAGCATTTT. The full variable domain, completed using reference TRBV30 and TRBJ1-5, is SQTIHQWPATLVQPVGSPLSLECTVEGTSNPNLYWYRQAAGRGLQLLFYSVGIGQISSEVPQNLSASRPQDRQFILSSKKLLLSDSGFYLCAWTNRGNQPQHFGDGTRLSIL.

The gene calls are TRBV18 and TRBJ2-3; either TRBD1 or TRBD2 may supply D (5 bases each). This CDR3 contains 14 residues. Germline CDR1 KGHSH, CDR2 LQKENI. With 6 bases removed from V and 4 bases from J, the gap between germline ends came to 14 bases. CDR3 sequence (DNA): TGTGCCAGCTCGCCAACTAGAGGGGCAGATACGCAGTATTTT. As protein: CASSPTRGADTQYF.

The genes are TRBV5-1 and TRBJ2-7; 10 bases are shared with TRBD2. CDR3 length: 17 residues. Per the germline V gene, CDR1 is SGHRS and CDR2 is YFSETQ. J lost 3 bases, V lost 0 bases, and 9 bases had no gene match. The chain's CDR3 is CASSLAVLRTSGYEQYF. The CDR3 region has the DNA TGCGCCAGCAGCTTGGCGGTATTAAGGACTAGCGGCTACGAGCAGTACTTC.

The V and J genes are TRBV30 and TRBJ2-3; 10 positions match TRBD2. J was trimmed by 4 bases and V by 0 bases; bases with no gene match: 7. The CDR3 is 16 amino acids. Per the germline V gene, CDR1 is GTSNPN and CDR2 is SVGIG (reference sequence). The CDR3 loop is CAWSVRLAGASDTQYF. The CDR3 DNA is TGTGCCTGGAGTGTACGCCTAGCGGGAGCCTCAGATACGCAGTATTTT.

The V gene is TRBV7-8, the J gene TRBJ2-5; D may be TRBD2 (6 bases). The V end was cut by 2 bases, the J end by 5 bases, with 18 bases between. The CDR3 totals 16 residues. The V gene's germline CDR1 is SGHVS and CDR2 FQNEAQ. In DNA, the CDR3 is TGTGCCAGCAGCTTAAACGATTTTGGCGGGACGGAGACCCAGTACTTC. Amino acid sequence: CASSLNDFGGTETQYF.

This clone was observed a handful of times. The CDR3 sequence is CASSGTSGRAWEDTQYF. The CDR3 DNA reads TGTGCCAGTAGCGGGACTAGCGGGAGGGCCTGGGAAGATACGCAGTATTTT. The genes are TRBV19 and TRBJ2-3, with 16 bases identical to TRBD2. CDR1 LNHDA and CDR2 SQIVND come from the germline V gene (reference sequence). V dropped 6 bases and J dropped 5; count of bases not matched to a gene: 8. The CDR3 runs 17 residues. The full variable domain, completed using reference TRBV19 and TRBJ2-3, is DGGITQSPKYLFRKEGQNVTLSCEQNLNHDAMYWYRQDPGQGLRLIYYSQIVNDFQKGDIAEGYSVSREKKESFPLTVTSAQKNPTAFYLCASSGTSGRAWEDTQYFGPGTRLTVL.

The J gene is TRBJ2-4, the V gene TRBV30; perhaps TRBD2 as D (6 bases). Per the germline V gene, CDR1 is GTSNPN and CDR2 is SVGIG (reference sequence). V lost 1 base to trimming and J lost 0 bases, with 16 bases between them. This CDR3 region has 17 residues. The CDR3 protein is CAWSEGRLGLAKNIQYF. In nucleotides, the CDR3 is TGTGCCTGGAGTGAGGGCCGACTAGGGCTAGCCAAAAACATTCAGTACTTC.

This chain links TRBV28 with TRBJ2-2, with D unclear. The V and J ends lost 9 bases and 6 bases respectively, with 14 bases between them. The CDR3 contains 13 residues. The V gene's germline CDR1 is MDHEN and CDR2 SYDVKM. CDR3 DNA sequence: TGTGCCAGTCGTCCTGAGTTGGCCGGGGAGCTGTTTTTT. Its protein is CASRPELAGELFF.

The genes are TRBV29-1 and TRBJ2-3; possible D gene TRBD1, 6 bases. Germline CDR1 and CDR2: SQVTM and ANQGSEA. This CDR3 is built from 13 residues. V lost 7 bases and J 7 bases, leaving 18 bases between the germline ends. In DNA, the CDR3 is TGCAGCGCCGGAGAGGGGGTTACGAATACGCAGTATTTT. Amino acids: CSAGEGVTNTQYF.

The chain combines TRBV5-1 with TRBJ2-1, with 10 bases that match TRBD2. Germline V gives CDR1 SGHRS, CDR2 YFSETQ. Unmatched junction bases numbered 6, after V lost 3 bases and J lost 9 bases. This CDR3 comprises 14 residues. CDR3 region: CASSWASGSGEQFF. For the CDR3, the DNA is TGCGCCAGCAGCTGGGCTAGCGGGAGTGGTGAGCAGTTCTTC.

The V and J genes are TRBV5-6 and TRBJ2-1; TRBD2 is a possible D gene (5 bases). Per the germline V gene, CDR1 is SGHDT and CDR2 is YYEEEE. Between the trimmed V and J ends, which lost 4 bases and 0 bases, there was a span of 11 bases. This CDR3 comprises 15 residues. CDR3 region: CASSPSPSSYNEQFF. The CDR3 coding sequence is TGTGCCAGCAGCCCTAGCCCTAGCTCCTACAATGAGCAGTTCTTC.

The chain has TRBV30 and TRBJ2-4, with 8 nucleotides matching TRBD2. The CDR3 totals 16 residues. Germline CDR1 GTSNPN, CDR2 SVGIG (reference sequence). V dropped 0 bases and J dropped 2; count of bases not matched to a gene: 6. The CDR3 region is CAWSVVGRGSKNIQYF. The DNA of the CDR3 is TGTGCCTGGAGTGTCGTCGGGAGGGGGTCCAAAAACATTCAGTACTTC.

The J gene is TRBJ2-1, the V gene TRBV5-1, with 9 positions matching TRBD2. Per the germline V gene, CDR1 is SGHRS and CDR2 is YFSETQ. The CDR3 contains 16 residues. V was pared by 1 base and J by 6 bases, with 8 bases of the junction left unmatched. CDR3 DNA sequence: TGCGCCAGCAGCTTGTCTCTTAGCGGGAGCAGCAATGAGCAGTTCTTC. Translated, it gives CASSLSLSGSSNEQFF.

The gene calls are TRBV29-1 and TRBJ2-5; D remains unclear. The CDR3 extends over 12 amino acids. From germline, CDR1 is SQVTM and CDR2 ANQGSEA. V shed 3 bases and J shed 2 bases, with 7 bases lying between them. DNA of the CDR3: TGCAGCGTTGAGGTCGCACAAGAGACCCAGTACTTC. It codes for CSVEVAQETQYF.

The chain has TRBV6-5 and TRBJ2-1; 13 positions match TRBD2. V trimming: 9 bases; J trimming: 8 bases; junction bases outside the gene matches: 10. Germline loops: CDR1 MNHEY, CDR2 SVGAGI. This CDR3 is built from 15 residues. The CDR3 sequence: CASRGLAGQGHEQFF. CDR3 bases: TGTGCCAGTAGGGGACTAGCGGGACAAGGCCATGAGCAGTTCTTC.